Below are 21 T cell receptor beta chains sequenced from a single sample in a study of blood T cell repertoires in COVID-19. The protocol was immunoSEQ multiplex PCR, while the TCRdb copy is restricted to in-frame clones and leaves out a portion. In the table there are 150,000 to 200,000 clones, around nine tenths of which are singletons. Sample: peripheral blood. The receptors originated from a man aged 18 to 35 with active or convalescent COVID-19.

This clone showed up just a few times. The V gene is TRBV5-4, the J gene TRBJ2-1, with D perhaps matching TRBD1 (5 bases). Deletions cut 4 bases from V and 0 bases from J, with 23 bases between. This CDR3 comprises 19 residues. Germline V CDR1 and CDR2: SGHNT, YYREEE (reference sequence). The CDR3 here is CASSPTFVGALSSYNEQFF. CDR3 nucleotide sequence: TGTGCCAGCAGCCCCACCTTTGTTGGGGCCCTAAGCTCCTACAATGAGCAGTTCTTC.

This CDR3 is CASSLSATPFYGYTF. The DNA of the CDR3 is TGTGCCAGCAGCTTAAGTGCTACCCCCTTCTATGGCTACACCTTC. The chain joins TRBV13 to TRBJ1-2, with D uncertain. Germline lookup yields CDR1 PRHDT and CDR2 FYEKMQ (reference sequence). The CDR3 runs to 15 residues. The germline V and J ends were trimmed by 2 bases and 4 bases, with 14 bases remaining between them.

The chain links TRBV7-2 to TRBJ2-7, with TRBD2 identical over 10 bases. The V gene's germline CDR1 is SGHTA and CDR2 FQGNSA. The CDR3 is 15 amino acids. The V segment lost 5 bases and the J segment 0 bases; nucleotides outside the gene matches: 4. The chain's CDR3 is CASSTGLASSYEQYV. CDR3 DNA sequence: TGTGCCAGCAGCACGGGACTAGCGAGCTCCTACGAGCAGTACGTC.

The V gene is TRBV15, the J gene TRBJ1-4, with D possibly matching TRBD1 (5 bases). CDR3 length equals 15 residues. Germline-derived CDR1 and CDR2 are LNHNV and YYDKDF (reference sequence). The ends were cut back, 0 bases at V and 7 bases at J, with 12 bases in the middle. In nucleotides, the CDR3 is TGTGCCACCAGCAGAGACAGGGCCTCTCGTGAAAAACTGTTTTTT. It codes for CATSRDRASREKLFF.

This chain connects TRBV4-1 to TRBJ2-5, with 10 bases matching TRBD1. Per germline, CDR1 MGHRA and CDR2 YSYEKL. The trim removed 3 bases at V and 4 bases at J, leaving 8 bases unmatched. The CDR3 is made up of 16 amino acids. CDR3 in DNA: TGCGCCAGCAGCCAGTCGGGACAGGGGCTCGGAGAGACCCAGTACTTC. Its protein is CASSQSGQGLGETQYF.

J is TRBJ2-3 and V is TRBV11-3; 11 bases are a match to TRBD1. CDR1 is SGHNT, CDR2 YENEEA, per germline. With V trimmed by 5 bases and J by 4 bases, 8 bases remained unmatched. The CDR3 length is 16 residues. In DNA form, the CDR3 reads TGTGCCAGCAGCCCCCGGACAGGGGGCGCCCCAGATACGCAGTATTTT. It yields the protein CASSPRTGGAPDTQYF.

This clone was seen just once. This chain connects TRBV18 to TRBJ1-2; D unresolved. The V gene lost 0 bases and the J gene lost 7 bases, with 12 bases spanning the gap. Germline loops: CDR1 KGHSH, CDR2 LQKENI. There are 14 residues in the CDR3. CDR3 region: CASSPPASSFGYTF. For the CDR3, the DNA is TGTGCCAGCTCACCACCGGCCTCCTCCTTTGGCTACACCTTC.

The gene calls are TRBV25-1 and TRBJ1-5, with D unclear. V dropped 2 bases and J dropped 3 bases, with 8 bases sitting between them. In germline, CDR1 is MGHDK, CDR2 SYGVNS. This CDR3 has 14 amino acids. Here the CDR3 reads CASSEPYYNQPQHF. The CDR3 DNA sequence: TGTGCCAGCAGTGAACCGTACTACAATCAGCCCCAGCATTTT.

The chain carries TRBV7-2 and TRBJ2-7; tentatively, D is TRBD1 (5 bases). Trimming pared 2 bases from V and 5 bases from J, leaving 13 bases between. The CDR3 runs 14 residues. In germline, CDR1 is SGHTA, CDR2 FQGNSA. The CDR3, as DNA: TGTGCCAGCAGCTTATATGTAGGGGCTAACGAGCAGTACGTC. This translates into CASSLYVGANEQYV.

The chain employs TRBV6-5 and TRBJ2-7; D is possibly TRBD1 (6 bases). Germline V CDR1 and CDR2: MNHEY, SVGAGI. The CDR3 has 14 residues. Trimming removed 3 bases at V and 1 base at J, with 10 bases between. Written as DNA, the CDR3 is TGTGCCAGCAGTTATGGGCAGGGGTCCTACGAGCAGTACTTC. This gives the protein CASSYGQGSYEQYF.

The rearrangement uses TRBV18 and TRBJ1-2; D is ambiguous. The length of the CDR3 is 14 residues. Trimming removed 3 bases from V and 2 bases from J, with 10 bases in between. The V gene's germline CDR1 is KGHSH and CDR2 LQKENI. The CDR3 nucleotides are TGTGCCAGCTCACCGTCAGGATTCAACTATGGCTACACCTTC. Amino acid sequence: CASSPSGFNYGYTF.

The CDR3 reads CASSDGTGYEQFF. The CDR3 DNA reads TGTGCCAGCAGCGACGGGACAGGGTATGAGCAGTTCTTC. This rearrangement joins TRBV7-3 to TRBJ2-1; 9 bases map to TRBD1. V was pared by 5 bases and J by 8 bases, with 4 bases of the junction left unmatched. This CDR3 is 13 amino acids long. Germline V gives CDR1 SGHTA, CDR2 FQGTGA.

CDR3 bases: TGTGCCAGCAGCGTAGAAGGGGTTAATTCACCCCTCCACTTT. Its translation is CASSVEGVNSPLHF. V usage is TRBV9 and J usage is TRBJ1-6, with a tentative D call TRBD1 (5 bases). In germline, CDR1 is SGDLS, CDR2 YYNGEE. Trimming pared 0 bases from V and 6 bases from J, leaving 7 bases between. The CDR3 extends over 14 amino acids.

This clone turned up a few times. The gene calls are TRBV7-2 and TRBJ1-1; TRBD1 matches at 7 bases. Trimming removed 7 bases from V and 10 bases from J; junction bases left unmatched: 15. The V gene's germline CDR1 is SGHTA and CDR2 FQGNSA. The CDR3 loop spans 14 amino acids. The CDR3 region has the DNA TGTGCCAGCAAGAATTTCGGGACAGAAAAGGGAGCTTTCTTT. It encodes CASKNFGTEKGAFF. Full variable domain (remainder filled in from reference TRBV7-2 and TRBJ1-1): GAGVSQSPSNKVTEKGKDVELRCDPISGHTALYWYRQSLGQGLEFLIYFQGNSAPDKSGLPSDRFSAERTGGSVSTLTIQRTQQEDSAVYLCASKNFGTEKGAFFGQGTRLTVV.

This clone was seen a few times. The V call is TRBV7-2, the J call TRBJ1-3; D gene uncertain. Trimming removed 3 bases from V and 1 base from J, with 4 bases in between. The CDR3 spans 13 residues. Germline CDR1 and CDR2: SGHTA and FQGNSA. CDR3 amino acids: CASSLSSGNTIYF. The DNA of the CDR3 is TGTGCCAGCAGCTTGTCATCTGGAAACACCATATATTTT.

V is TRBV5-1 and J is TRBJ2-3; the match to TRBD2 covers 8 bases. The CDR3 sequence is 15 residues long. Germline V CDR1 and CDR2: SGHRS, YFSETQ. J lost 5 bases, V lost 2 bases, and 7 bases had no gene match. The CDR3 protein is CASSFDGGEVDTQYF. CDR3 bases: TGCGCCAGCAGCTTTGACGGGGGGGAAGTAGATACGCAGTATTTT.

The chain recombines TRBV25-1 with TRBJ1-6; D is possibly TRBD1 (6 bases). The V end was cut by 3 bases, the J end by 7 bases, with 7 bases between. The CDR3 runs to 13 residues. The germline CDR1 and CDR2 sequences are MGHDK and SYGVNS. For the CDR3, the DNA is TGTGCCAGCAGTGATCAGGGGAATTCACCCCTCCACTTT. This codes for CASSDQGNSPLHF.

Worth noting for this clone: The junction departs from germline at one end; a sequencing error may be responsible. The V and J genes are TRBV3-1 (or the pseudogene TRBV3-2) and TRBJ2-3; 9 nucleotides line up with TRBD2. The germline gives CDR1 LGHDT, CDR2 YNNKEL (reference sequence). This CDR3 spans 15 amino acids. CDR3 in DNA: TGTGCCAGCAGCTACCCCGGGACTAGCAAAGATACGCAGTATTTT. This gives the protein CASSYPGTSKDTQYF.

The chain uses TRBV7-6 and TRBJ1-1, with a weak D call TRBD1 (5 bases). Germline V gene sequence: CDR1 SGHVS, CDR2 FNYEAQ. V lost 1 base and J lost 4, with 13 bases in between. This CDR3 has 15 residues. The DNA for the CDR3 is TGTGCCAGCAGCTTAGATCAAGGGGTGGGCACTGAAGCTTTCTTT. It specifies CASSLDQGVGTEAFF. Looking up the rest from reference TRBV7-6 and TRBJ1-1 gives the full variable domain: GAGVSQSPRYKVTKRGQDVALRCDPISGHVSLYWYRQALGQGPEFLTYFNYEAQQDKSGLPNDRFSAERPEGSISTLTIQRTEQRDSAMYRCASSLDQGVGTEAFFGQGTRLTVV.

This clone was detected a few times. The rearrangement uses TRBV7-3 and TRBJ2-2, with TRBD2 matching over 9 bases. Per germline, CDR1 SGHTA and CDR2 FQGTGA. V was pared by 6 bases and J by 7 bases, with 9 bases of the junction left unmatched. The CDR3 consists of 15 residues. The CDR3 DNA is TGTGCCAGCAGTCTTAGCGGGAGTATCGTCGGGGAGCTGTTTTTT. The encoded protein is CASSLSGSIVGELFF.

The V gene is TRBV7-6, the J gene TRBJ2-2; TRBD1 might be the D (6 bases). Germline V gives CDR1 SGHVS, CDR2 FNYEAQ. V was cut by 3 bases and J by 5 bases, with 22 bases left in between. This CDR3 region has 18 residues. Here the CDR3 reads CASSFHLGMTGPTGELFF. For the CDR3, the DNA is TGTGCCAGCAGCTTCCATTTGGGGATGACAGGTCCGACCGGGGAGCTGTTTTTT.